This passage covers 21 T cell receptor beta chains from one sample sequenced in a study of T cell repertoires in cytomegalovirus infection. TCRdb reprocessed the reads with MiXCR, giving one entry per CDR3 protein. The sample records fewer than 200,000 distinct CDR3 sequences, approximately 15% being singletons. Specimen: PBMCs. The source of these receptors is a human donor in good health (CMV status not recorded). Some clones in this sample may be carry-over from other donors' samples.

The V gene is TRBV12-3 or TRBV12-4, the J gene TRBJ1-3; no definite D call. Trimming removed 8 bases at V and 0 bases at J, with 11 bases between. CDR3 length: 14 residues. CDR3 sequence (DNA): TGTGCCAGCCGCCGGGGTCTCTCTGGAAACACCATATATTTT. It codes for CASRRGLSGNTIYF.

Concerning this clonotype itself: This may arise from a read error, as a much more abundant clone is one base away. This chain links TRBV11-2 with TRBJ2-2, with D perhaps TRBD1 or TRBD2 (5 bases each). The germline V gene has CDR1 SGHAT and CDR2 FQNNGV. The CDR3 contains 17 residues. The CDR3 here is CASSLFGVQLNTGDLFF. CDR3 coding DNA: TGTGCCAGCAGCTTATTCGGAGTACAATTGAACACCGGGGACCTGTTTTTT.

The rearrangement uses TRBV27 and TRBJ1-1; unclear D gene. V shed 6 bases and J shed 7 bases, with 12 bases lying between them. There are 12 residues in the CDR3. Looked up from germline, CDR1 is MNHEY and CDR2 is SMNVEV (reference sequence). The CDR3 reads CASRSSRIEAFF. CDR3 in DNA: TGTGCCAGCAGATCTTCAAGAATTGAAGCTTTCTTT.

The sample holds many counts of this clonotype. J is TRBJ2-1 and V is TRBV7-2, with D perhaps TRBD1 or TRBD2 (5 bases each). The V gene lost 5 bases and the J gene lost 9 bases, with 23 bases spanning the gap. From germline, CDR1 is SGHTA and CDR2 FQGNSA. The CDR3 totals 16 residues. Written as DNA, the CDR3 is TGTGCCAGCAGCGCTGCTCCGGGGACGGATGGCGGTGAGCAGTTCTTC. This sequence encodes CASSAAPGTDGGEQFF.

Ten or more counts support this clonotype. Here the CDR3 reads CASGFDPGEAFF. The CDR3 coding sequence is TGTGCTAGTGGTTTCGACCCTGGCGAAGCTTTCTTT. V gene TRBV12-5 combines with J gene TRBJ1-1; D gene uncertain. Germline V gene sequence: CDR1 LGHNT, CDR2 FRNRAP. The CDR3 loop spans 12 amino acids. V lost 3 bases and J lost 8, with 10 bases in between.

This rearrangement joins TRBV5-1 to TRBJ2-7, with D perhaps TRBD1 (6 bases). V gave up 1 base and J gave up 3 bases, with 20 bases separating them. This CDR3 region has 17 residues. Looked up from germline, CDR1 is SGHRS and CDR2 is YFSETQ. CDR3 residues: CASSLPTYREGIYEQYF. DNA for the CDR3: TGCGCCAGCAGCTTGCCTACCTACAGGGAAGGGATCTACGAGCAGTACTTC.

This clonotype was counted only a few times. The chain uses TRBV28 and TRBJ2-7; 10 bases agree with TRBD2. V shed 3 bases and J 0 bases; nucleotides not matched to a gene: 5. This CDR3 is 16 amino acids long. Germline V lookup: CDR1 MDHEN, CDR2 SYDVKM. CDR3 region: CASSLSGRAYSYEQYF. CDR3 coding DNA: TGTGCCAGCAGTTTGAGCGGGAGGGCCTACTCCTACGAGCAGTACTTC. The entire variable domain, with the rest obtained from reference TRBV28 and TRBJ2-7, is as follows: DVKVTQSSRYLVKRTGEKVFLECVQDMDHENMFWYRQDPGLGLRLIYFSYDVKMKEKGDIPEGYSVSREKKERFSLILESASTNQTSMYLCASSLSGRAYSYEQYFGPGTRLTVT.

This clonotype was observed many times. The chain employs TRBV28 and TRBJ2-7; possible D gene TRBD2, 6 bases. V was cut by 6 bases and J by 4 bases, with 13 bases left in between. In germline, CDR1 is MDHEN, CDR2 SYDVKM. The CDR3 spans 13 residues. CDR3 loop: CASREPAGYEQYF. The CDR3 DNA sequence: TGTGCCAGCAGGGAGCCAGCGGGTTACGAGCAGTACTTC. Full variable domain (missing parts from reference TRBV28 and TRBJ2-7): DVKVTQSSRYLVKRTGEKVFLECVQDMDHENMFWYRQDPGLGLRLIYFSYDVKMKEKGDIPEGYSVSREKKERFSLILESASTNQTSMYLCASREPAGYEQYFGPGTRLTVT.

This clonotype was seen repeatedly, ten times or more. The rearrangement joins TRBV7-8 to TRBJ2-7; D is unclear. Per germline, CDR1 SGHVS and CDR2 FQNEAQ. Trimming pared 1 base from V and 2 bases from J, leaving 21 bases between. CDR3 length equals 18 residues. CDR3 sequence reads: CASSLVVTLVTFPYEQYF. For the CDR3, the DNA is TGTGCCAGCAGCTTAGTTGTCACGTTGGTTACGTTCCCCTACGAGCAGTACTTC.

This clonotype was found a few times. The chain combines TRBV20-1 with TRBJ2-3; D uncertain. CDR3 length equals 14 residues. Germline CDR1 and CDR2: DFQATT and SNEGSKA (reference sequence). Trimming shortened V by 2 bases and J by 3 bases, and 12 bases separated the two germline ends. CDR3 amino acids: CSARSGLETDTQYF. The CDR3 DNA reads TGCAGTGCTAGATCCGGTTTGGAGACAGATACGCAGTATTTT.

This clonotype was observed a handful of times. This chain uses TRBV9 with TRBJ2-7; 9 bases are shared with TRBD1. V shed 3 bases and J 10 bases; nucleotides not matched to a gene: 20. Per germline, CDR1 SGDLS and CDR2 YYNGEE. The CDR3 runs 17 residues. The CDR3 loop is CASSASRLPGQGGIQYF. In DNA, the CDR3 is TGTGCCAGCAGCGCCAGTAGACTTCCGGGACAGGGAGGGATACAGTACTTC.

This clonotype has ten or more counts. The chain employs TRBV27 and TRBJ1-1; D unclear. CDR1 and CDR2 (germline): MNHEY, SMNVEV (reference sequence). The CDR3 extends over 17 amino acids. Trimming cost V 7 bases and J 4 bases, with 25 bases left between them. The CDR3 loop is CASIPMSVGRKTTEAFF. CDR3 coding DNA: TGTGCCAGCATCCCCATGTCGGTAGGGAGAAAAACCACTGAAGCTTTCTTT.

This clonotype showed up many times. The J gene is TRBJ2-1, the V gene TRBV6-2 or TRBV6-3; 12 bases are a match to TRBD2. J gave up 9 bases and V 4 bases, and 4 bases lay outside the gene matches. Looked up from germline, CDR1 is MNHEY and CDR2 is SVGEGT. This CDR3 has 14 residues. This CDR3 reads CASSSGLAGSEQFF. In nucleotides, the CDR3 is TGTGCCAGCAGTTCCGGACTAGCGGGGTCTGAGCAGTTCTTC.

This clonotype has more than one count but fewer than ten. The CDR3 reads CASSEVRANTGELFF. The CDR3 DNA is TGTGCCAGCAGTGAGGTTAGAGCGAACACCGGGGAGCTGTTTTTT. The genes are TRBV2 and TRBJ2-2; D remains unclear. The V and J ends lost 3 bases and 0 bases respectively, with 8 bases between them. CDR1 and CDR2 from the germline V gene are SNHLY and FYNNEI. The CDR3 sequence is 15 residues long.

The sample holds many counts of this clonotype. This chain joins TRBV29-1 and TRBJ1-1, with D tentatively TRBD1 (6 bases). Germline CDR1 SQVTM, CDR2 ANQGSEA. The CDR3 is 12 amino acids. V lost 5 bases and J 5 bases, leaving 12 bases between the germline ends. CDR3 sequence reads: CSVIRGVTEAFF. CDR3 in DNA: TGCAGCGTTATCAGGGGAGTAACTGAAGCTTTCTTT.

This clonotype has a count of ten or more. CDR3 loop: CASRPQGNSPLHF. The CDR3 bases are TGTGCCAGCAGGCCCCAGGGGAATTCACCCCTCCACTTT. This rearrangement joins TRBV12-3 or TRBV12-4 to TRBJ1-6, with a tentative D call TRBD1 (6 bases). V lost 6 bases and J lost 7, with 10 bases in between. This CDR3 contains 13 residues.

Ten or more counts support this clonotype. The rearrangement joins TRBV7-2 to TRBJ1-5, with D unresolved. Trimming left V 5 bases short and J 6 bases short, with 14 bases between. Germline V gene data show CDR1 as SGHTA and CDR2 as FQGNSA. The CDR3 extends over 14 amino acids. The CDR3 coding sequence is TGTGCCAGCAGCGCGCACCGGGATGGTCAGCCCCAGCATTTT. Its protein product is CASSAHRDGQPQHF.

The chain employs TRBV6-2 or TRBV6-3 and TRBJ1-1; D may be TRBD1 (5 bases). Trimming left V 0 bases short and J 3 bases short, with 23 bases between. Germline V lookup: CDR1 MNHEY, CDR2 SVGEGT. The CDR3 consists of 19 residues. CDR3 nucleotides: TGTGCCAGCAGTTACTCACCTTGGCAGGGCGGTATACAGGACACTGAAGCTTTCTTT. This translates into CASSYSPWQGGIQDTEAFF.

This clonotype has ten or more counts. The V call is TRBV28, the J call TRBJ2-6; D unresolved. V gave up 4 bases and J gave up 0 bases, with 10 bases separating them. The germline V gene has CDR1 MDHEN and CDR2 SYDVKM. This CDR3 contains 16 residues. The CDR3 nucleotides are TGTGCCAGCAGTTCAGGACCGCCCTCTGGGGCCAACGTCCTGACTTTC. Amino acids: CASSSGPPSGANVLTF.

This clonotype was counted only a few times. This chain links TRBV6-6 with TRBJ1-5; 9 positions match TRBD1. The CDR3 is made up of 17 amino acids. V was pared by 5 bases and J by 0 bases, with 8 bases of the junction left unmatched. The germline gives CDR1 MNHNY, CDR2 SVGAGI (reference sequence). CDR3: CASSPPPGQGSNQPQHF. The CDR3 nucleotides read TGTGCCAGCAGTCCGCCGCCGGGACAGGGTAGCAATCAGCCCCAGCATTTT.

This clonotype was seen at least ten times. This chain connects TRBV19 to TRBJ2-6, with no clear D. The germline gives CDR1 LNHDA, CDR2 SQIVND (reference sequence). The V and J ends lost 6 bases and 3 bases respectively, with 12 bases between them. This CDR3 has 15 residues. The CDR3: CASRSHLGGANVLTF. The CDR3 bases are TGTGCCAGTAGATCCCACCTCGGTGGGGCCAACGTCCTGACTTTC.